The next 27 T cell receptor beta chains were all read from a single sample in a study of OX40 agonist ivuxolimab in advanced cancers. The data were produced by immunoSEQ multiplex PCR, yet TCRdb's version contains in-frame clones alone and is incomplete. The repertoire holds 65,000 to 80,000 clones, 80% to 90% seen once, with roughly 0.26% in the top ten. The sample was CD4+ or CD8+ T cells sorted from blood, taken in a trial of the OX40 agonist ivuxolimab. These receptors all come from an adult with an advanced solid tumor such as melanoma, head and neck, liver or kidney cancer.

This chain joins TRBV18 and TRBJ1-2; 7 bases line up with TRBD1. Germline CDR1 KGHSH, CDR2 LQKENI. The CDR3 totals 14 residues. The V segment lost 3 bases and the J segment 1 base; nucleotides outside the gene matches: 2. DNA for the CDR3: TGTGCCAGCTCACCCGGACAGGATAACTATGGCTACACCTTC. This encodes CASSPGQDNYGYTF.

CDR3 sequence (DNA): TGTGCCAGCAGCACTGGACTAGCCCCCGTCGAGCAGTACTTC. It encodes CASSTGLAPVEQYF. V usage is TRBV11-3 and J usage is TRBJ2-7; 8 positions agree with TRBD2. Germline V gives CDR1 SGHNT, CDR2 YENEEA. This CDR3 spans 14 amino acids. The trim removed 5 bases at V and 6 bases at J, leaving 9 bases unmatched.

The gene calls are TRBV18 and TRBJ2-2; no reliable D call. Trimming pared 2 bases from V and 6 bases from J, leaving 10 bases between. The CDR3 loop spans 14 amino acids. Germline-derived CDR1 and CDR2 are KGHSH and LQKENI. The CDR3: CASSPGPDSGELFF. The CDR3 nucleotides are TGTGCCAGCTCACCAGGGCCCGACTCCGGGGAGCTGTTTTTT.

The J gene is TRBJ2-7, the V gene TRBV10-3; TRBD1 is a possible D gene (5 bases). Trimming cost V 6 bases and J 0 bases, with 12 bases left between them. Germline-derived CDR1 and CDR2 are ENHRY and SYGVKD. The CDR3 runs to 14 residues. The CDR3 sequence is CAIRSSQGSYEQYF. In DNA, the CDR3 is TGTGCCATCAGGTCCTCTCAGGGCTCCTACGAGCAGTACTTC.

The V call is TRBV9, the J call TRBJ2-3, with 9 positions matching TRBD2. Germline CDR1 SGDLS, CDR2 YYNGEE. The CDR3 has 12 amino acids. Trimming took 0 bases from V and 14 from J; bases not matched to a gene: 4. CDR3 loop: CASSVEAGGLYF. CDR3 nucleotide sequence: TGTGCCAGCAGCGTAGAAGCGGGAGGTCTGTATTTT.

The chain joins TRBV20-1 to TRBJ2-3, with D hard to call. The CDR3 contains 11 residues. The germline V gene has CDR1 DFQATT and CDR2 SNEGSKA (reference sequence). V was pared by 4 bases and J by 0 bases, with 2 bases between. The CDR3 region is CSATSTDTQYF. DNA of the CDR3: TGCAGTGCTACTAGCACAGATACGCAGTATTTT.

The chain links TRBV6-1 to TRBJ2-7, with a tentative D call TRBD2 (7 bases). The CDR3 has 18 amino acids. In germline, CDR1 is MNHNS, CDR2 SASEGT. V lost 4 bases and J 1 base, leaving 23 bases between the germline ends. CDR3 in amino acids: CASSAQGGGRPKSYEQYF. For the CDR3, the DNA is TGTGCCAGCAGTGCTCAGGGAGGGGGACGTCCCAAATCCTACGAGCAGTACTTC.

This chain connects TRBV19 to TRBJ1-2; possible D gene TRBD1, 5 bases. The germline gives CDR1 LNHDA, CDR2 SQIVND (reference sequence). The CDR3 is made up of 12 amino acids. The V gene lost 5 bases and the J gene lost 4 bases, with 8 bases spanning the gap. As DNA, the CDR3 is TGTGCCAGTAGTCCAGGGAGCTATGGCTACACCTTC. It is translated as CASSPGSYGYTF.

The chain has TRBV5-4 and TRBJ2-1; 10 bases agree with TRBD2. The V and J ends lost 6 bases and 7 bases, in that order; junction bases with no gene match: 7. Looked up from germline, CDR1 is SGHNT and CDR2 is YYREEE (reference sequence). The CDR3 is 14 amino acids. The CDR3 sequence is CASTAAGGPNEQFF. The CDR3 region has the DNA TGTGCCAGCACTGCAGCGGGAGGGCCGAATGAGCAGTTCTTC.

This clone was detected many times. The chain couples TRBV7-9 to TRBJ1-1; D perhaps matches TRBD1 (5 bases). The CDR3 is 16 residues long. Germline CDR1 reads SEHNR; CDR2 reads FQNEAQ (reference sequence). V lost 3 bases to trimming and J lost 5 bases, with 19 bases between them. The CDR3 loop is CASSLGGGRAGTEAFF. The CDR3 DNA follows: TGTGCCAGCAGCTTGGGGGGAGGCAGGGCGGGTACTGAAGCTTTCTTT.

The rearrangement links TRBV6-1 to TRBJ2-3, with D possibly being TRBD1 or TRBD2 (5 bases each). Trimming stripped 7 bases from V and 4 bases from J, with 12 bases between. Germline V CDR1 and CDR2: MNHNS, SASEGT. This CDR3 has 13 amino acids. For the CDR3, the DNA is TGTGCCAGCAAGGGGAGTCGAGCAGATACGCAGTATTTT. The encoded protein is CASKGSRADTQYF.

The chain combines TRBV13 with TRBJ2-1; 7 bases line up with TRBD2. This CDR3 has 16 residues. The junction had 6 bases not matched to a gene; V was cut back by 2 bases and J by 2 bases. From germline, CDR1 is PRHDT and CDR2 FYEKMQ (reference sequence). The CDR3 sequence: CASSLPGGRTYNEQFF. Here the CDR3 DNA reads TGTGCCAGCAGCTTACCTGGCGGGAGAACCTACAATGAGCAGTTCTTC.

This clone was seen only a few times. V is TRBV10-3 and J is TRBJ1-2; 7 bases line up with TRBD1. CDR3 length: 17 residues. V shed 2 bases, J shed 4 bases, and the junction held 13 bases outside the gene matches. In germline, CDR1 is ENHRY, CDR2 SYGVKD. The CDR3 reads CAISEKTVRDSAYGYTF. CDR3 bases: TGTGCCATCAGTGAGAAGACCGTCCGGGACAGCGCCTATGGCTACACCTTC.

This chain uses TRBV11-3 with TRBJ2-1; TRBD1 aligns across 9 bases. The CDR3 contains 15 residues. Germline values: CDR1 SGHNT, CDR2 YENEEA. The V and J ends lost 0 bases and 7 bases, in that order; junction bases with no gene match: 4. The DNA for the CDR3 is TGTGCCAGCAGCTTAGAACAGGGGGCTGTTAATGAGCAGTTCTTC. This encodes CASSLEQGAVNEQFF.

The V call is TRBV7-2, the J call TRBJ1-1, with unresolved D. V was clipped by 3 bases and J by 6 bases, with 11 bases between them. The germline V gene has CDR1 SGHTA and CDR2 FQGNSA. The CDR3 runs 13 residues. The CDR3 protein is CASSFYGLPEAFF. As DNA, the CDR3 is TGTGCCAGCAGCTTTTACGGACTGCCTGAAGCTTTCTTT.

This clone showed up just once. CDR3: CASSMRTGDQPQHF. CDR3 nucleotides: TGTGCCAGTAGTATGAGGACAGGGGATCAGCCCCAGCATTTT. V is TRBV19 and J is TRBJ1-5; TRBD1 agrees at 9 bases. V dropped 3 bases and J dropped 5; count of bases not matched to a gene: 2. The CDR3 contains 14 residues. From germline, CDR1 is LNHDA and CDR2 SQIVND (reference sequence).

This chain connects TRBV11-1 to TRBJ1-1; D unresolved. This CDR3 is 13 amino acids long. CDR1 is SGHAT, CDR2 FQDESV, per germline (reference sequence). Trimming left V 10 bases short and J 1 base short, with 13 bases between. For the CDR3, the DNA is TGTGCCACCAAAACTAGGGCGAACACTGAAGCTTTCTTT. Translating gives CATKTRANTEAFF.

The chain employs TRBV5-1 and TRBJ2-5; possible D gene TRBD1, 7 bases. The germline V and J ends were trimmed by 4 bases and 0 bases, with 16 bases remaining between them. The germline gives CDR1 SGHRS, CDR2 YFSETQ. CDR3 size: 16 residues. The CDR3 DNA is TGCGCCAGCAGCCCCCCGACAGGGAGGTACCAAGAGACCCAGTACTTC. Residues: CASSPPTGRYQETQYF.

The V and J genes are TRBV5-6 and TRBJ2-1; D unresolved. The CDR3 runs 13 residues. Trimming took off 6 bases at V and 4 bases at J, with 11 bases between the two ends. CDR1 is SGHDT, CDR2 YYEEEE, per germline. CDR3 coding DNA: TGTGCCAGCAAGGTTTCCAGTTACAATGAGCAGTTCTTC. Translated, it gives CASKVSSYNEQFF.

This chain joins TRBV14 and TRBJ2-7, with a weak D call TRBD2 (6 bases). Germline V gene lookup returns CDR1 SGHDN and CDR2 FVKESK. V dropped 5 bases and J dropped 0 bases, with 8 bases sitting between them. This CDR3 has 13 amino acids. In DNA form, the CDR3 reads TGTGCCAGCAGCGCGGGGTACTCCTACGAGCAGTACTTC. The encoded protein is CASSAGYSYEQYF.

V gene TRBV5-6 combines with J gene TRBJ2-3; D call uncertain. With 1 base removed from V and 0 bases from J, the gap between germline ends came to 9 bases. CDR1 is SGHDT and CDR2 is YYEEEE in the germline V gene. The CDR3 extends over 15 amino acids. The CDR3 is CASSLYGGSTDTQYF. CDR3 bases: TGTGCCAGCAGCTTGTATGGCGGAAGCACAGATACGCAGTATTTT.

The CDR3 loop is CASSQSPSRGELFF. The DNA of the CDR3 is TGTGCCAGCAGCCAGAGCCCCTCGAGGGGGGAGCTGTTTTTT. The chain joins TRBV11-1 to TRBJ2-2, with D unclear. Per the germline V gene, CDR1 is SGHAT and CDR2 is FQDESV (reference sequence). The CDR3 consists of 14 residues. V lost 5 bases to trimming and J lost 8 bases, with 15 bases between them.

The chain links TRBV6-5 to TRBJ2-7; 7 bases agree with TRBD1. Germline values: CDR1 MNHEY, CDR2 SVGAGI. V dropped 5 bases and J dropped 0; count of bases not matched to a gene: 7. CDR3 length: 15 amino acids. The CDR3 DNA is TGTGCCAGCAGTCTCTCCGGGACAGTCTCCTACGAGCAGTACTTC. Encoded protein: CASSLSGTVSYEQYF.

The chain combines TRBV5-1 with TRBJ2-2, with 10 nucleotides matching TRBD1. The V gene's germline CDR1 is SGHRS and CDR2 YFSETQ. This CDR3 contains 16 residues. V shed 4 bases, J shed 6 bases, and the junction held 9 bases outside the gene matches. In DNA, the CDR3 is TGCGCCAGCAGCCCCCGGGACAGGGGTTTTTCCGGGGAGCTGTTTTTT. Amino acid sequence: CASSPRDRGFSGELFF.

This rearrangement joins TRBV5-1 to TRBJ2-1; 10 bases are shared with TRBD2. The V and J ends lost 1 base and 0 bases, in that order; junction bases with no gene match: 4. Looked up from germline, CDR1 is SGHRS and CDR2 is YFSETQ. The CDR3 loop spans 17 amino acids. The CDR3 DNA follows: TGCGCCAGCAGCTTGTTGGCTAGCGGGAGCTCCTACAATGAGCAGTTCTTC. Residues: CASSLLASGSSYNEQFF.

The chain combines TRBV5-6 with TRBJ2-3, with 13 bases lining up with TRBD2. The CDR3 has 17 residues. The V gene's germline CDR1 is SGHDT and CDR2 YYEEEE. The V and J ends lost 3 bases and 0 bases, in that order; junction bases with no gene match: 4. This CDR3 is CASSSRTSGRSTDTQYF. CDR3 nucleotides: TGTGCCAGCAGCTCGCGGACTAGCGGGAGAAGCACAGATACGCAGTATTTT.

The chain is built from TRBV29-1 and TRBJ2-3; possibly TRBD1 for D (6 bases). Germline V gene sequence: CDR1 SQVTM, CDR2 ANQGSEA. Trimming pared 4 bases from V and 3 bases from J, leaving 11 bases between. The CDR3 consists of 13 residues. The CDR3 DNA reads as TGCAGCGTTGCTGGACAGAGGACAGATACGCAGTATTTT. Protein sequence: CSVAGQRTDTQYF.